This T cell receptor (beta chain) was found in a study of T cell responses to AZD1222 COVID-19 vaccine. Findings and limits, study-wide: Only 5 or 6 individuals given AZD1222 were seropositive at baseline.

The table came from immunoSEQ multiplex PCR; TCRdb's copy has only in-frame clones and leaves some out. The table records some 120,000 clones, 80% to 90% of them present only once. Whether given at about 4 or about 12 weeks, second doses were pooled. J gave up 0 bases and V 0 bases, and 4 bases lay outside the gene matches. Germline V lookup: CDR1 SGHRS, CDR2 YFSETQ. The CDR3 is 18 amino acids. The sample holds one count of this clone. Antigen unknown. This clonotype originated in an adult who received the AZD1222 COVID-19 vaccine. V is TRBV5-1 and J is TRBJ2-2, with TRBD2 matching 11 bases. The sequencing here drew on peripheral blood, taken 28 days after the second AZD1222 dose. The CDR3 DNA sequence: TGCGCCAGCAGCTTGGTACTAGCGGGGGCTCCGAACACCGGGGAGCTGTTTTTT. Protein: CASSLVLAGAPNTGELFF.